One TCR beta chain is described in this entry. Its specificity is unknown. V was pared by 5 bases and J by 7 bases, with 6 bases of the junction left unmatched. CDR3 size: 15 residues. Looked up from germline, CDR1 is SGHNT and CDR2 is YENEEA. The data were taken from a study of identical twins. Regarding the study as a whole: An excess of low generation probability was shown by twin-shared out-of-frame alpha sequences. Conclusions leaned on cross-sectional statistical analysis and did not track the same donors over time.

TCRdb analysed the 5' RACE reads with MiXCR anew, one entry per CDR3 protein. The data show about 470,000 distinct CDR3 sequences, roughly 24% seen once. The same specimen was also included in a second study, on T cells expressing NK-cell markers. As reported in that work: Whether expanded NKG2C+ T cell clones recognized HCMV stayed uncertain.

Source material: CD4+ T cells sorted from blood. The sequence came from a woman younger than 30 in good health. The chain recombines TRBV11-3 with TRBJ2-2, with 11 positions matching TRBD2. For the CDR3, the DNA is TGTGCCAGCAGCATAGCGGGGGGGCAAGTCGGGGAGCTGTTTTTT. Protein sequence: CASSIAGGQVGELFF.